Listed below are T cell receptor beta chains from one sample, sequenced in a study of PD-L1 blockade in urothelial cancer. Repertoires were generated with immunoSEQ multiplex PCR, while TCRdb's copy carries only in-frame clones and drops some. The table has roughly 50,000 clones, about four fifths seen once. This specimen consisted of PBMCs, obtained around atezolizumab (anti-PD-L1) treatment. The receptors were gathered from a man aged 70-80 years with urothelial cancer. Both conserved end residues are part of each CDR3. The D gene is left open where the match is weak. Expanded clones are given a class, and other clones once, few, many or no size at all.

abundance: NA; j_gene: TRBJ1-1; v_gene: TRBV6-1; d_gene: NA; CDR3aa: CASSPGQQNTEAFF; CDR3nt: TGTGCCAGCAGCCCGGGACAACAGAACACTGAAGCTTTCTTT
abundance: NA; j_gene: TRBJ2-7; v_gene: TRBV5-1; d_gene: TRBD1; CDR3aa: CASRRTGETRSSYEQYF; CDR3nt: TGCGCCAGCAGACGGACAGGGGAAACTAGGTCCTCCTACGAGCAGTACTTC
abundance: NA; j_gene: TRBJ2-6; v_gene: TRBV2; d_gene: TRBD1; CDR3aa: CASSRDRAGANVLTF; CDR3nt: TGTGCCAGCAGCCGCGACAGGGCTGGGGCCAACGTCCTGACTTTC
abundance: NA; j_gene: TRBJ2-3; v_gene: TRBV7-2; d_gene: NA; CDR3aa: CASSNRGNTDTQYF; CDR3nt: TGTGCCAGCAGTAACCGAGGTAACACAGATACGCAGTATTTT
abundance: NA; j_gene: TRBJ2-5; v_gene: TRBV28; d_gene: NA; CDR3aa: CASTNSLYGGTQYF; CDR3nt: TGTGCCAGCACCAATTCCCTCTACGGGGGGACCCAGTACTTC
abundance: NA; j_gene: TRBJ2-7; v_gene: TRBV29-1; d_gene: TRBD1; CDR3aa: CSEPQEGTVYEQYF; CDR3nt: TGCAGCGAACCACAGGAAGGGACAGTCTACGAGCAGTACTTC
abundance: NA; j_gene: TRBJ2-5; v_gene: TRBV11-3; d_gene: TRBD1; CDR3aa: CASSQGTAQETQYF; CDR3nt: TGTGCCAGCAGCCAAGGGACAGCCCAAGAGACCCAGTACTTC
abundance: NA; j_gene: TRBJ2-1; v_gene: TRBV5-4; d_gene: NA; CDR3aa: CASSPGGGISYEQFF; CDR3nt: TGTGCCAGCTCTCCCGGAGGTGGGATTTCATATGAGCAGTTCTTC
abundance: few; j_gene: TRBJ1-2; v_gene: TRBV5-1; d_gene: TRBD1; CDR3aa: CASSRPGTGNYGYTF; CDR3nt: TGCGCCAGCAGCCGTCCCGGGACAGGGAACTATGGCTACACCTTC
abundance: few; j_gene: TRBJ2-3; v_gene: TRBV6-1; d_gene: TRBD2; CDR3aa: CASSGAGGPDTQYF; CDR3nt: TGTGCCAGCAGTGGGGCGGGAGGGCCAGATACGCAGTATTTT
abundance: NA; j_gene: TRBJ2-1; v_gene: TRBV7-8; d_gene: NA; CDR3aa: CASSSSLSYNEQFF; CDR3nt: TGTGCCAGCAGCTCTAGTCTCTCCTACAATGAGCAGTTCTTC
abundance: few; j_gene: TRBJ2-2; v_gene: TRBV4-1; d_gene: NA; CDR3aa: CASSQAGVPNTGELFF; CDR3nt: TGCGCCAGCAGCCAAGCAGGGGTCCCCAACACCGGGGAGCTGTTTTTT
abundance: NA; j_gene: TRBJ2-2; v_gene: TRBV5-5; d_gene: TRBD2; CDR3aa: CASSLALAGNTGELFF; CDR3nt: TGTGCCAGCAGCTTGGCGCTAGCGGGCAACACCGGGGAGCTGTTTTTT
abundance: once; j_gene: TRBJ2-2; v_gene: TRBV6-1; d_gene: NA; CDR3aa: CASNGMNTGELFF; CDR3nt: TGTGCCAGCAACGGGATGAACACCGGGGAGCTGTTTTTT
abundance: NA; j_gene: TRBJ2-1; v_gene: TRBV19; d_gene: NA; CDR3aa: CASSMGRERDEQFF; CDR3nt: TGTGCCAGTAGTATGGGACGGGAGAGGGATGAGCAGTTCTTC
abundance: NA; j_gene: TRBJ2-3; v_gene: TRBV11-3; d_gene: NA; CDR3aa: CASSLTGLDTQYF; CDR3nt: TGTGCCAGCAGCTTAACCGGGTTAGATACGCAGTATTTT
abundance: NA; j_gene: TRBJ1-1; v_gene: TRBV30; d_gene: NA; CDR3aa: CAWSGQSNTEAFF; CDR3nt: TGTGCCTGGAGTGGACAGTCGAACACTGAAGCTTTCTTT
abundance: NA; j_gene: TRBJ2-5; v_gene: TRBV1; d_gene: NA; CDR3aa: CTSVTSGPQETQYF; CDR3nt: TGCACCAGCGTCACGAGCGGGCCCCAAGAGACCCAGTACTTC
abundance: NA; j_gene: TRBJ1-5; v_gene: TRBV4-2; d_gene: TRBD1; CDR3aa: CASSPRTGYNQPQHF; CDR3nt: TGTGCCAGCAGCCCGCGGACAGGCTACAATCAGCCCCAGCATTTT
abundance: once; j_gene: TRBJ2-5; v_gene: TRBV27; d_gene: NA; CDR3aa: CASSLSSGETQYF; CDR3nt: TGTGCCAGCAGTTTATCTAGCGGAGAGACCCAGTACTTC
abundance: NA; j_gene: TRBJ2-5; v_gene: TRBV6-1; d_gene: TRBD1; CDR3aa: CASREDRAAGTQYF; CDR3nt: TGTGCCAGCAGAGAGGACAGGGCCGCGGGGACCCAGTACTTC